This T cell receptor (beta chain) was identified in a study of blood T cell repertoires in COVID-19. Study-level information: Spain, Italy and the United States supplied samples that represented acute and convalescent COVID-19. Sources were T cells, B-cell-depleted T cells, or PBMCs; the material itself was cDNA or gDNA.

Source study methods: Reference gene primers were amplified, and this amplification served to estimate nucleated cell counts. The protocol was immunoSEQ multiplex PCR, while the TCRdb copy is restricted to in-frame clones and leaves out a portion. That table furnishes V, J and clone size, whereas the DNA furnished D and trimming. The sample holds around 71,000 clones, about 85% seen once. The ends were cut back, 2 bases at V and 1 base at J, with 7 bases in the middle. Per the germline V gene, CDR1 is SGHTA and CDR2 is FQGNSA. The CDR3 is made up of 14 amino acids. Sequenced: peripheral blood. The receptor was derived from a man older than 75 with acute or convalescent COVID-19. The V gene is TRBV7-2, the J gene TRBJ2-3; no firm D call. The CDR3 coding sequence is TGTGCCAGCAGCTTATACCAGGGCACAGATACGCAGTATTTT. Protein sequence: CASSLYQGTDTQYF.